This entry features one T cell receptor (beta chain) sequence. CDR3 length: 15 amino acids. The V gene's germline CDR1 is SGHNT and CDR2 YENEEA. The V gene lost 5 bases and the J gene lost 1 base, with 12 bases spanning the gap. It was with 60 Vbeta and 13 Jbeta primers that the PCR ran. Sequencing was performed with immunoSEQ multiplex PCR; in TCRdb, only in-frame clones are kept and a portion is missing. The table has about 230,000 clones, around four fifths seen once. The sample is drawn from a study of cytomegalovirus exposure and HLA in healthy donors. The origin of this receptor is a boy between 10 and 17 years old in good health and CMV-seronegative. This rearrangement joins TRBV11-3 to TRBJ2-1, with a weak D call TRBD1 (5 bases). Sequencing input: PBMCs. CDR3 residues: CASSPRTSSYNEQFF. The CDR3 DNA sequence: TGTGCCAGCAGCCCTAGGACATCTTCCTACAATGAGCAGTTCTTC.